This record looks at one T cell receptor beta chain sequence and its context. No antigen is known for it. The assay was immunoSEQ multiplex PCR, and TCRdb's table has in-frame clones only and misses some. In the table there are some 110,000 clones, 89% of which are singletons. V dropped 5 bases and J dropped 2 bases, with 13 bases sitting between them. Germline V gene data show CDR1 as SGHRS and CDR2 as YFSETQ. The CDR3 is 14 amino acids. This sample is part of a study of T cell responses to AZD1222 COVID-19 vaccine. Study results and limitations: Two doses of AZD1222 preceded a rise in Spike-specific TCR breadth and depth. Mostly white British, mostly female donors; authors suggested clonal diversity may be underestimated.

This chain uses TRBV5-1 with TRBJ1-1; TRBD1 might be the D (6 bases). Specimen: peripheral blood, collected on day 0 of AZD1222 vaccination. The receptor comes from an adult in good health. The CDR3 spells CASSSGQPNTEAFF. In nucleotides, the CDR3 is TGCGCCAGCAGTTCCGGACAGCCAAACACTGAAGCTTTCTTT. The full variable domain, rest sourced from reference TRBV5-1 and TRBJ1-1, is KAGVTQTPRYLIKTRGQQVTLSCSPISGHRSVSWYQQTPGQGLQFLFEYFSETQRNKGNFPGRFSGRQFSNSRSEMNVSTLELGDSALYLCASSSGQPNTEAFFGQGTRLTVV.